Below are 9 T cell receptor beta chains sequenced from a single sample in a study of T cell changes during pregnancy in multiple sclerosis (dated by TCRdb to between 2017 and 2020). Libraries were constructed by the immunoSEQ multiplex PCR assay. What TCRdb holds here is the immuneACCESS table cut down to in-frame rearrangements. Part of the clones is not present; checked against another copy, under half of the missing clones reflect an unresolved V gene, and the others are unexplained. The sample table holds over 10,000 clones, of which around 89% were seen once. The top ten clonotypes cover 6.5% to 8.5% of the sample. Specimen: CD8+ T cells from peripheral blood mononuclear cells, collected in the second trimester of pregnancy. These receptors were collected from a female donor in good health, enrolled as a control in a pregnancy study.

This clone was recorded a few times. The V and J genes are TRBV29-1 and TRBJ1-1; 8 positions match TRBD1. CDR3 length equals 16 residues. V shed 4 bases, J shed 0 bases, and the junction held 10 bases outside the gene matches. In germline, CDR1 is SQVTM, CDR2 ANQGSEA. The CDR3 coding sequence is TGCAGCGTTGGGATAGTACAGGGGGAGGTGAACACTGAAGCTTTCTTT. Protein product: CSVGIVQGEVNTEAFF.

CDR3 amino acids: CASSTYLGQGATDTQYF. CDR3 DNA: TGTGCCAGTAGTACTTACCTGGGACAGGGGGCCACAGATACGCAGTATTTT. This chain connects TRBV19 to TRBJ2-3; 12 positions agree with TRBD1. CDR1 LNHDA and CDR2 SQIVND come from the germline V gene (reference sequence). The CDR3 length is 17 residues. Trimming took 4 bases from V and 2 from J; bases not matched to a gene: 7. The complete variable domain, with remaining parts taken from reference TRBV19 and TRBJ2-3, reads DGGITQSPKYLFRKEGQNVTLSCEQNLNHDAMYWYRQDPGQGLRLIYYSQIVNDFQKGDIAEGYSVSREKKESFPLTVTSAQKNPTAFYLCASSTYLGQGATDTQYFGPGTRLTVL.

This chain joins TRBV9 and TRBJ2-3, with TRBD2 identical over 8 bases. CDR3 length equals 15 residues. The V gene's germline CDR1 is SGDLS and CDR2 YYNGEE. The ends lost 1 base at V and 1 base at J; junction bases unmatched: 2. CDR3 sequence: CASSVSSGGTDTQYF. For the CDR3, the DNA is TGTGCCAGCAGCGTAAGTAGCGGGGGCACAGATACGCAGTATTTT.

V usage is TRBV27 and J usage is TRBJ2-1; 8 nucleotides align to TRBD2. CDR3 length: 14 residues. Germline V gene data show CDR1 as MNHEY and CDR2 as SMNVEV (reference sequence). V shed 2 bases, J shed 3 bases, and the junction held 0 bases outside the gene matches. CDR3 sequence reads: CASSLTSGYNEQFF. The CDR3 DNA sequence: TGTGCCAGCAGTTTAACTAGCGGCTACAATGAGCAGTTCTTC.

The gene calls are TRBV25-1 and TRBJ1-5; TRBD1 agrees at 12 bases. The CDR3 sequence is 16 residues long. V was clipped by 1 base and J by 6 bases; unmatched bases: 4. In germline, CDR1 is MGHDK, CDR2 SYGVNS. The CDR3 loop reads CASSESGTGGPQPQHF. CDR3 nucleotides: TGTGCCAGCAGTGAATCTGGGACAGGGGGCCCTCAGCCCCAGCATTTT.

This clone was detected once. CDR3 DNA sequence: TGTGCCAGTAGTACCTCCGGGAACTACGAGCAGTACTTC. Translated: CASSTSGNYEQYF. The chain is built from TRBV19 and TRBJ2-7; possible D gene TRBD2, 5 bases. Per the germline V gene, CDR1 is LNHDA and CDR2 is SQIVND (reference sequence). With 4 bases removed from V and 3 bases from J, the gap between germline ends came to 10 bases. The CDR3 is made up of 13 amino acids.

This clone occurred a few times. This chain links TRBV29-1 with TRBJ1-5, with 8 bases matching TRBD1. V lost 5 bases and J lost 4; bases outside the gene matches: 1. Germline CDR1 reads SQVTM; CDR2 reads ANQGSEA. The CDR3 is made up of 12 amino acids. CDR3 sequence (DNA): TGCAGCGTTCGGGACAGGAATCAGCCCCAGCATTTT. Protein product: CSVRDRNQPQHF.

The chain employs TRBV13 and TRBJ2-5; the match to TRBD2 covers 10 bases. The junction had 11 bases not matched to a gene; V was cut back by 5 bases and J by 5 bases. The CDR3 contains 16 residues. Germline V gives CDR1 PRHDT, CDR2 FYEKMQ (reference sequence). CDR3 amino acids: CASSAGGAGGRETQYF. The CDR3 DNA reads as TGTGCCAGCAGCGCCGGGGGAGCGGGGGGGCGGGAGACCCAGTACTTC.

This clone was seen only once. In DNA, the CDR3 is TGTGCAAGTCGCTCCTCCACCCCGGGGGATCAGCCCCAGCATTTT. Protein: CASRSSTPGDQPQHF. The rearrangement joins TRBV12-2 to TRBJ1-5. TRBV12-2 is designated a pseudogene. The CDR3 runs 15 residues.